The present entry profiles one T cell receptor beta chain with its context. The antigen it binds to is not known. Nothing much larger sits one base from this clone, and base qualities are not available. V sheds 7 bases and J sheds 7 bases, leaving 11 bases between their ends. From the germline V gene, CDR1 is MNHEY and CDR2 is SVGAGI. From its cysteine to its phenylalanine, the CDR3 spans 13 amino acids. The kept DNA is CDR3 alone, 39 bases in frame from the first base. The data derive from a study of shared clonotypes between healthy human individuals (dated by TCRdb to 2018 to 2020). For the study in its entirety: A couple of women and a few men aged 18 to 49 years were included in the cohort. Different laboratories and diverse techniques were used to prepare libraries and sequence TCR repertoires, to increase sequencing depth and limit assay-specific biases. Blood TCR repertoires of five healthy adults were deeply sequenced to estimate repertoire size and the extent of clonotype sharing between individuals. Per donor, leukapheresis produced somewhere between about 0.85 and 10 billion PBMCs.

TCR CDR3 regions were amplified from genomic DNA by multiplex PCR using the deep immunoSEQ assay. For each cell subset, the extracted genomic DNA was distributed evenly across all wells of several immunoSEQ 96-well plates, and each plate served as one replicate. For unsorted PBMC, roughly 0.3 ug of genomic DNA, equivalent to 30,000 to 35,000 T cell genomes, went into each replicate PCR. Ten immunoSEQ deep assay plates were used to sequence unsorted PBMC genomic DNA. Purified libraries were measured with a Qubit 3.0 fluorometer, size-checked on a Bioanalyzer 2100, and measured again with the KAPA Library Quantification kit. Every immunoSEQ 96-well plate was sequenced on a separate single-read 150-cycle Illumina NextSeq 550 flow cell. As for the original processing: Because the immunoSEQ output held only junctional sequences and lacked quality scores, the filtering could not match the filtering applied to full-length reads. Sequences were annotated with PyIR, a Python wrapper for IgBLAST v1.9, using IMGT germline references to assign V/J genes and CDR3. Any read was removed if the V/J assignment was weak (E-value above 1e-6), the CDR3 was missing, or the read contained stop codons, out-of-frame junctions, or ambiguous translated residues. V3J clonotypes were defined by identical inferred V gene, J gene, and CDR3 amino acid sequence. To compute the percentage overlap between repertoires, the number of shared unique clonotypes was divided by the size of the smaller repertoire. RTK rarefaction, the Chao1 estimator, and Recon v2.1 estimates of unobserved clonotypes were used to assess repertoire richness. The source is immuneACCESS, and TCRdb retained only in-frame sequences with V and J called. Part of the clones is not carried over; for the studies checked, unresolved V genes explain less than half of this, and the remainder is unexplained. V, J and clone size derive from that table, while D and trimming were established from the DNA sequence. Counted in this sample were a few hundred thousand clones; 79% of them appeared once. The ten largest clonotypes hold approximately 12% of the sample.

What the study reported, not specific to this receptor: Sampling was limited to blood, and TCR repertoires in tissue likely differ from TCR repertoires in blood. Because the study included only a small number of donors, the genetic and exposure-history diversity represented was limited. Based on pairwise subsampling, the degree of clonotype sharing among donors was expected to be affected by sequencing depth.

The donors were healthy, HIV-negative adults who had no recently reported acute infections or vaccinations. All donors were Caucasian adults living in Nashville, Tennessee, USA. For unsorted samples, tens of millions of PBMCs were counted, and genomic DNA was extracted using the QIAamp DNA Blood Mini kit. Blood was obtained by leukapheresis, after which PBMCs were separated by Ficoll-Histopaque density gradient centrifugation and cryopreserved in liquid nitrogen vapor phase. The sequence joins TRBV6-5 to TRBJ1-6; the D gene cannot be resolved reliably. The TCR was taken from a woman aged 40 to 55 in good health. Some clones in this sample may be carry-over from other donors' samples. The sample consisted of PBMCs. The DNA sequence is TGTGCCAGCAAAGTGACCCGGAATTCACCCCTCCACTTT. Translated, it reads CASKVTRNSPLHF.